This T cell receptor (beta chain) comes out of a study of radiotherapy plus CTLA-4 blockade in lung cancer. As for the study in general: An objective response was seen in roughly a sixth of patients, and disease control in more than 25%.

Study results and caveats: The authors reported that early blood T cell clone dynamics, with interferon-beta, best predicted response. Following radiotherapy plus ipilimumab, tumor-derived TCR clones expanded in the blood.

Details on this clone: The antigen remains unidentified.

Generated by immunoSEQ multiplex PCR, the TCRdb table keeps only in-frame clones and is missing some. The data contain about 77,000 clones, roughly four fifths of them singletons. Germline assignment: CDR1 SGHAT and CDR2 FQNNGV. The CDR3 runs to 16 residues. Trimming took off 3 bases at V and 2 bases at J, with 16 bases between the two ends. Alongside CTLA-4 blockade with ipilimumab, patients with chemo-refractory metastatic non-small-cell lung cancer received focal radiation. The sample was peripheral blood, taken from a patient treated with radiotherapy plus ipilimumab. The sequence derives from a human donor with non-small cell lung cancer whose response to radiotherapy plus ipilimumab could not be evaluated. The V gene is TRBV11-2, the J gene TRBJ1-2; D perhaps matches TRBD1 (6 bases). This chain's CDR3 is CASSLSGGVRNYGYTF. The CDR3 nucleotides are TGTGCCAGCAGCTTGTCGGGGGGCGTTCGGAACTATGGCTACACCTTC.